This T cell receptor beta chain came from a study of blood T cells in healthy people across ages. From germline, CDR1 is MNHEY and CDR2 SMNVEV (reference sequence). CDR3 length: 11 residues. Trimming left V 8 bases short and J 3 bases short, with 7 bases between. The use of a sample-barcoded 5' primer and a J-beta primer mix characterized a second PCR of roughly 6 to 11 cycles. TCRdb re-called the 5' RACE reads with MiXCR, one entry per CDR3 protein. The table records over 1,500,000 distinct CDR3 sequences, about 39% of them present only once. This clonotype showed up just a few times. The source of this sequence is a human donor in good health. The rearrangement uses TRBV27 and TRBJ1-2; no clear D. Specimen: blood. The CDR3 DNA reads TGTGCCAGCGGGTTAGACTATGGCTACACCTTC. Its protein product is CASGLDYGYTF.